This T cell receptor (beta chain) emerged from a study of blood T cell repertoires in COVID-19. The data were produced by immunoSEQ multiplex PCR, yet TCRdb's version contains in-frame clones alone and is incomplete. The sample holds some 80,000 clones, around 84% seen once. The sequenced sample consisted of peripheral blood. This receptor was obtained from a woman older than 75 in a cohort sampled during active or convalescent COVID-19.

CDR3: CASSYRLAGAPREQFF. CDR3 coding DNA: TGTGCCAGCAGTTACCGACTAGCGGGAGCCCCACGGGAGCAGTTCTTC. V and J are TRBV6-5 and TRBJ2-1, with 12 bases fitting TRBD2. This CDR3 is built from 16 residues. In germline, CDR1 is MNHEY, CDR2 SVGAGI. V shed 2 bases, J shed 10 bases, and the junction held 9 bases outside the gene matches.